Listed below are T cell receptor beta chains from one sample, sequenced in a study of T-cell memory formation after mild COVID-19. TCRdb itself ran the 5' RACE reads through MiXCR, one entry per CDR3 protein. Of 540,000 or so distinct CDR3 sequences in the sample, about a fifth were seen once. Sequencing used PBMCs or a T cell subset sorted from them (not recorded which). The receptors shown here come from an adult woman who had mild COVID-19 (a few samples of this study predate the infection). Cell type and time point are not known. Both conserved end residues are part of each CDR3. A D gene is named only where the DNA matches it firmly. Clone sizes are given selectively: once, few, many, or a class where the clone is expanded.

DNA: TGTGCCTGTACGGTAGGGGCAACTCAGCCCCAGCATTTT; CDR3: CACTVGATQPQHF; J: TRBJ1-5; size: many; D: .; V: TRBV30
DNA: TGTGCCACCAGTGGCGGACAGAACACCGGGGAGCTGTTTTTT; CDR3: CATSGGQNTGELFF; J: TRBJ2-2; size: many; D: .; V: TRBV24-1
DNA: TGTGCCAGCAGCTTAGCAATTGGAGGGCACACTGAAGCTTTCTTT; CDR3: CASSLAIGGHTEAFF; J: TRBJ1-1; size: .; D: .; V: TRBV7-8
DNA: TGTGCCAGCAGCCCCACACTAGCGGGAAGTTACAATGAGCAGTTCTTC; CDR3: CASSPTLAGSYNEQFF; J: TRBJ2-1; size: .; D: TRBD2; V: TRBV12-3/TRBV12-4
DNA: TGCAGTGCTACCAATGTTGGCCGGGGCACGGCTGGCTACACCTTC; CDR3: CSATNVGRGTAGYTF; J: TRBJ1-2; size: .; D: .; V: TRBV20-1
DNA: TGTGCCAGCAGCCAAGTCGCTTTTACTAGCGGAAACACCGGGGAGCTGTTTTTT; CDR3: CASSQVAFTSGNTGELFF; J: TRBJ2-2; size: .; D: TRBD2; V: TRBV4-2
DNA: TGTGCCAGCACTTTCGACCTCTTAGCGGGAGCATCAGATACGCAGTATTTT; CDR3: CASTFDLLAGASDTQYF; J: TRBJ2-3; size: .; D: TRBD2; V: TRBV12-3/TRBV12-4
DNA: TGTGCCAGCAGCCGCTCTAGGCGGGGCGGGGGGGAGACCCAGTACTTC; CDR3: CASSRSRRGGGETQYF; J: TRBJ2-5; size: .; D: TRBD2; V: TRBV9
DNA: TGTGCCAGTAGTATACCAGTCGGGCTCCAGCGGGTATACAATGAGCAGTTCTTC; CDR3: CASSIPVGLQRVYNEQFF; J: TRBJ2-1; size: few; D: .; V: TRBV19
DNA: TGTGCCAGCAGCGAAAAGGGGACGGAGATTTTTGAAGCTTTCTTT; CDR3: CASSEKGTEIFEAFF; J: TRBJ1-1; size: few; D: .; V: TRBV5-5
DNA: TGTGCCAGCAGCTTAGGGGGACAGGGGCGGCGACCCCTCCACTTT; CDR3: CASSLGGQGRRPLHF; J: TRBJ1-6; size: .; D: TRBD1; V: TRBV7-2
DNA: TGTGCCAGCTCACCACAAGTGCGGGAGATAAAAGATACGCAGTATTTT; CDR3: CASSPQVREIKDTQYF; J: TRBJ2-3; size: few; D: TRBD2; V: TRBV18
DNA: TGTGCCAGCAGTGAATCCCCAGGGGCGGGAGAGACCCAGTACTTC; CDR3: CASSESPGAGETQYF; J: TRBJ2-5; size: few; D: .; V: TRBV25-1
DNA: TGCGCCAGCAGTTTAATCGACGGTCGCGAGCAGTACTTC; CDR3: CASSLIDGREQYF; J: TRBJ2-7; size: many; D: .; V: TRBV5-1
DNA: TGTGCCAGCAGCTCCAGGGCCTTCTATGGCTACACCTTC; CDR3: CASSSRAFYGYTF; J: TRBJ1-2; size: .; D: .; V: TRBV7-8
DNA: TGTGCCAGCAGTTTGGTGCGTCCGGGACTAGCGGGGGCAAGCTCCTACAATGAGCAGTTCTTC; CDR3: CASSLVRPGLAGASSYNEQFF; J: TRBJ2-1; size: .; D: TRBD2; V: TRBV12-3/TRBV12-4
DNA: TGTGCCAGCAGTTACCGGCGTGCGAGGGCCGGGTACTATGGCTACACCTTC; CDR3: CASSYRRARAGYYGYTF; J: TRBJ1-2; size: few; D: .; V: TRBV6-5
DNA: TGCAGTGCTAGAGATCCGCGTGTTGGGTCCTCCGGGGATGAGCAGTTCTTC; CDR3: CSARDPRVGSSGDEQFF; J: TRBJ2-1; size: few; D: .; V: TRBV20-1
DNA: TGTGCCTGGAGTCGGACAGGGCAGGGTGAGCAGTTCTTC; CDR3: CAWSRTGQGEQFF; J: TRBJ2-1; size: few; D: TRBD1; V: TRBV30
DNA: TGTGCCAGCAGTTACTCAGGCGATCTCTACGAGCAGTACTTC; CDR3: CASSYSGDLYEQYF; J: TRBJ2-7; size: .; D: .; V: TRBV6-5
DNA: TGTGCCAGCAGTTACCCGGGGGCGGAGACCCAGTACTTC; CDR3: CASSYPGAETQYF; J: TRBJ2-5; size: few; D: .; V: TRBV6-5
DNA: TGTGCCTGGAGTCCTCAGGGTAATGAGCAGTTCTTC; CDR3: CAWSPQGNEQFF; J: TRBJ2-1; size: .; D: .; V: TRBV30
DNA: TGTGCCAGCAGTTACCCTCATACGTTTGAAGCTTTCTTT; CDR3: CASSYPHTFEAFF; J: TRBJ1-1; size: .; D: .; V: TRBV6-6
DNA: TGTGCCAGCAGCCAAGCAAATCCGGGACTAGCGACATACAATGAGCAGTTCTTC; CDR3: CASSQANPGLATYNEQFF; J: TRBJ2-1; size: .; D: TRBD2; V: TRBV4-2
DNA: TGCGCCAGCAGCAAGACCGACACTAGCACAGATACGCAGTATTTT; CDR3: CASSKTDTSTDTQYF; J: TRBJ2-3; size: few; D: .; V: TRBV5-1
DNA: TGTGCCAGCAGTCTAGACAGCTACTTAGGGTACACTGAAGCTTTCTTT; CDR3: CASSLDSYLGYTEAFF; J: TRBJ1-1; size: .; D: .; V: TRBV12-3/TRBV12-4
DNA: TGCGCCAGCAGCGTCGTCCTAGCCAAAAACATTCAGTACTTC; CDR3: CASSVVLAKNIQYF; J: TRBJ2-4; size: .; D: .; V: TRBV4-1
DNA: TGTGCCAGCAGCCCGGGGGACAGCCCTAATGAAAAACTGTTTTTT; CDR3: CASSPGDSPNEKLFF; J: TRBJ1-4; size: .; D: TRBD1; V: TRBV7-9
DNA: TGTGCCAGCAGCTTAGGAGCAGGGGCGCACACCGGGGAGCTGTTTTTT; CDR3: CASSLGAGAHTGELFF; J: TRBJ2-2; size: few; D: .; V: TRBV7-2
DNA: TGTGCCACCTCAACCAGGCAGAGCTCCTACGAGCAGTACTTC; CDR3: CATSTRQSSYEQYF; J: TRBJ2-7; size: .; D: .; V: TRBV27
DNA: TGTGCCTGGAGGGAAGTCCGACAGGGGAACACTGAAGCTTTCTTT; CDR3: CAWREVRQGNTEAFF; J: TRBJ1-1; size: .; D: TRBD1; V: TRBV30
DNA: TGCGCCAGTACACCGGGACGCGGTCCCTACAATGAGCAGTTCTTC; CDR3: CASTPGRGPYNEQFF; J: TRBJ2-1; size: .; D: .; V: TRBV4-3
DNA: TGCAGCGTTGATGGGGGCGGGGGCTACGAGCAGTACTTC; CDR3: CSVDGGGGYEQYF; J: TRBJ2-7; size: many; D: .; V: TRBV29-1
DNA: TGTGCCAGCAGCTTAGGACTAGCGGGAACTGACACAGATACGCAGTATTTT; CDR3: CASSLGLAGTDTDTQYF; J: TRBJ2-3; size: few; D: TRBD2; V: TRBV7-9
DNA: TGTGCCAGCAGCTCCTCCACTACCCCGGACGAGGGTGGGGAGCAGTACTTC; CDR3: CASSSSTTPDEGGEQYF; J: TRBJ2-7; size: .; D: .; V: TRBV7-6
DNA: TGTGCCAGCAGGCCCGACAGGGGACCCTACAATGAGCAGTTCTTC; CDR3: CASRPDRGPYNEQFF; J: TRBJ2-1; size: .; D: TRBD1; V: TRBV6-5
DNA: TGCGCCAGCAGCTTGGGCCCGACAGGGTACAATGAGCAGTTCTTC; CDR3: CASSLGPTGYNEQFF; J: TRBJ2-1; size: .; D: TRBD1; V: TRBV5-1
DNA: TGTGCCAGCAGCTCGTATTACAGCGGGAGTTCGAATGAGCAGTTCTTC; CDR3: CASSSYYSGSSNEQFF; J: TRBJ2-1; size: once; D: TRBD2; V: TRBV7-6
DNA: TGCGCCAGCCTTCTTGACGGGGTTGGTACTGAAGCTTTCTTT; CDR3: CASLLDGVGTEAFF; J: TRBJ1-1; size: few; D: .; V: TRBV4-1
DNA: TGCGCCAGCAGCCAAGAACGGGCAGGGGGGAATCAGCCCCAGCATTTT; CDR3: CASSQERAGGNQPQHF; J: TRBJ1-5; size: few; D: TRBD1; V: TRBV4-1
DNA: TGTGCCAGCAGCCTTCCGGGACAAGGTCGTAACGAGCAGTACTTC; CDR3: CASSLPGQGRNEQYF; J: TRBJ2-7; size: few; D: .; V: TRBV16
DNA: TGTGCCAGCAGCCACTCCGGGCGGGGGGCCTTCACAGATACGCAGTATTTT; CDR3: CASSHSGRGAFTDTQYF; J: TRBJ2-3; size: .; D: TRBD2; V: TRBV3-1
DNA: TGCGCCAGCAGCCAAGGACGAACGGTCAATCAGCCCCAGCATTTT; CDR3: CASSQGRTVNQPQHF; J: TRBJ1-5; size: .; D: .; V: TRBV4-1
DNA: TGTGCCAGCACAGGGTCCCAAAATGAGCAGTTCTTC; CDR3: CASTGSQNEQFF; J: TRBJ2-1; size: .; D: .; V: TRBV25-1
DNA: TGCAGCACCGAAGATCTGCAAGAGACCCAGTACTTC; CDR3: CSTEDLQETQYF; J: TRBJ2-5; size: few; D: .; V: TRBV29-1